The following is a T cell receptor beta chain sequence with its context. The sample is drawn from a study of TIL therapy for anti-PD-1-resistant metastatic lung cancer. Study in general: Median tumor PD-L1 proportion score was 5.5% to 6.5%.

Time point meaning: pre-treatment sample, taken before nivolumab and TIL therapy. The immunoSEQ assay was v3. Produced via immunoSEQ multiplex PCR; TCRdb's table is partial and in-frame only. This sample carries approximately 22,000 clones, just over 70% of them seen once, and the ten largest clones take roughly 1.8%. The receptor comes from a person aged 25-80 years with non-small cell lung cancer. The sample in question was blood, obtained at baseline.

The CDR3 loop is CASSFINGGEQYF. As DNA, the CDR3 is TGTGCCAGCAGCTTCATAAACGGCGGCGAGCAGTACTTC. The V call is TRBV7-2, the J call TRBJ2-7; D not resolved. Trimming removed 3 bases from V and 6 bases from J, with 12 bases in between. The germline V gene encodes CDR1 SGHTA and CDR2 FQGNSA. This CDR3 is built from 13 residues. Variable domain in full (rest from reference TRBV7-2 and TRBJ2-7): GAGVSQSPSNKVTEKGKDVELRCDPISGHTALYWYRQSLGQGLEFLIYFQGNSAPDKSGLPSDRFSAERTGGSVSTLTIQRTQQEDSAVYLCASSFINGGEQYFGPGTRLTVT.